These 16 T cell receptor beta chains came from one sample sequenced in a study of blood T cell repertoires in COVID-19. The protocol was immunoSEQ multiplex PCR, while the TCRdb copy is restricted to in-frame clones and leaves out a portion. Of approximately 320,000 clones listed, around 90% are singletons. Sequencing used PBMCs or T cells enriched from blood (not recorded which). These receptors originate from a man between 60 and 75 years old who had recovered from COVID-19.

This chain links TRBV2 with TRBJ2-5, with D perhaps TRBD1 (6 bases). Trimming stripped 7 bases from V and 1 base from J, with 13 bases between. CDR1 SNHLY and CDR2 FYNNEI come from the germline V gene. The CDR3 extends over 14 amino acids. CDR3 loop: CASISDRSQETQYF. Written as DNA, the CDR3 is TGTGCCAGCATTTCCGACAGGAGCCAAGAGACCCAGTACTTC.

The chain employs TRBV16 and TRBJ1-5; D is possibly TRBD1 (5 bases). The CDR3 extends over 17 amino acids. Trimming removed 3 bases from V and 0 bases from J, with 15 bases in between. From germline, CDR1 is KGHSY and CDR2 FQNENV. The CDR3 DNA follows: TGTGCCAGCAGCCAGTCGAGACAGAGCTATAGCAATCAGCCCCAGCATTTT. Amino acids: CASSQSRQSYSNQPQHF.

The CDR3 spells CASSSYRGQAKNIQYF. The DNA of the CDR3 is TGTGCCAGCAGCTCGTACAGGGGGCAAGCCAAAAACATTCAGTACTTC. The rearrangement uses TRBV5-8 and TRBJ2-4; 9 bases map to TRBD1. The CDR3 sequence is 16 residues long. V was clipped by 3 bases and J by 0 bases; unmatched bases: 4. Per germline, CDR1 SGHTS and CDR2 YDEGEE.

The chain uses TRBV15 and TRBJ2-1, with D maybe TRBD2 (5 bases). The V end was cut by 5 bases, the J end by 5 bases, with 7 bases between. The germline V gene has CDR1 LNHNV and CDR2 YYDKDF (reference sequence). CDR3 length: 12 residues. CDR3: CATSDYDNEQFF. The DNA of the CDR3 is TGTGCCACCAGCGACTATGACAATGAGCAGTTCTTC.

The V gene is TRBV7-8, the J gene TRBJ1-1; no clear D. The CDR3 is 13 residues long. V was trimmed by 1 base and J by 10 bases, leaving 13 bases between them. In germline, CDR1 is SGHVS, CDR2 FQNEAQ. CDR3 loop: CASSLESRERAFF. The CDR3 coding sequence is TGTGCCAGCAGCTTAGAATCGAGGGAGAGAGCTTTCTTT.

This rearrangement joins TRBV19 to TRBJ1-2; a weak D match, TRBD1 (5 bases). Germline V lookup: CDR1 LNHDA, CDR2 SQIVND (reference sequence). V dropped 0 bases and J dropped 8 bases, with 19 bases sitting between them. The CDR3 runs to 16 residues. This chain's CDR3 is CASSIDRAGRSDGYTF. The CDR3 DNA sequence: TGTGCCAGTAGTATAGATCGCGCGGGGCGGAGTGACGGCTACACCTTC.

Points on this clone: This CDR3 is also generated by other DNA sequences in the sample. The rearrangement uses TRBV4-1 and TRBJ1-2, with D unresolved. With 0 bases removed from V and 5 bases from J, the gap between germline ends came to 10 bases. CDR3 length: 14 amino acids. Germline V gene sequence: CDR1 MGHRA, CDR2 YSYEKL. The CDR3 DNA follows: TGCGCCAGCAGCCAAGATCCTCGGGGATATGGCTACACCTTC. Protein product: CASSQDPRGYGYTF.

This chain joins TRBV5-1 and TRBJ1-5; maybe TRBD1 (5 bases). This CDR3 is 15 amino acids long. Germline CDR1 reads SGHRS; CDR2 reads YFSETQ. V was pared by 0 bases and J by 0 bases, with 7 bases between. CDR3: CASSLGTGSNQPQHF. CDR3 coding DNA: TGCGCCAGCAGCTTGGGCACAGGTAGCAATCAGCCCCAGCATTTT. Supplemented by reference TRBV5-1 and TRBJ1-5, the full variable domain reads KAGVTQTPRYLIKTRGQQVTLSCSPISGHRSVSWYQQTPGQGLQFLFEYFSETQRNKGNFPGRFSGRQFSNSRSEMNVSTLELGDSALYLCASSLGTGSNQPQHFGDGTRLSIL.

In nucleotides, the CDR3 is TGTGCCAGCAGTTACTCGACAGGGCCCGGGGAGCTGTTTTTT. The encoded protein is CASSYSTGPGELFF. This sequence joins TRBV6-5 and TRBJ2-2; 7 bases align to TRBD1. This CDR3 spans 14 amino acids. Trimming at V came to 0 bases and at J to 6 bases, leaving 1 base not matched to a gene. The germline gives CDR1 MNHEY, CDR2 SVGAGI.

The chain has TRBV7-6 and TRBJ2-3; D is ambiguous. The germline V gene has CDR1 SGHVS and CDR2 FNYEAQ. Trimming cost V 0 bases and J 2 bases, with 27 bases left between them. The CDR3 loop spans 21 amino acids. This CDR3 is CASSLARWRAPDLSFTDTQYF. The DNA of the CDR3 is TGTGCCAGCAGCTTAGCGCGGTGGCGAGCCCCCGACTTATCCTTCACAGATACGCAGTATTTT.

This chain joins TRBV4-2 and TRBJ2-6; 7 bases agree with TRBD1. Germline V CDR1 and CDR2: LGHNA, YNFKEQ. The CDR3 has 19 residues. Trimming removed 1 base from V and 0 bases from J; junction bases left unmatched: 9. In DNA, the CDR3 is TGTGCCAGCAGCCAAGGGGACAGCAATCTATACTCTGGGGCCAACGTCCTGACTTTC. It is translated as CASSQGDSNLYSGANVLTF.

The chain carries TRBV20-1 and TRBJ2-5; D remains ambiguous. Trimming cost V 5 bases and J 3 bases, with 4 bases left between them. The CDR3 runs to 10 residues. Germline V lookup: CDR1 DFQATT, CDR2 SNEGSKA (reference sequence). CDR3 bases: TGCAGTGCTTCCAAAGAGACCCAGTACTTC. This encodes CSASKETQYF.

This clone was seen a few times. V gene TRBV6-6 combines with J gene TRBJ1-4; perhaps TRBD1 as D (5 bases). There are 14 residues in the CDR3. V lost 4 bases and J 5 bases, leaving 11 bases between the germline ends. Germline assignment: CDR1 MNHNY and CDR2 SVGAGI (reference sequence). CDR3 loop: CASSSGLGNEKLFF. CDR3 in DNA: TGTGCCAGCAGTTCGGGACTGGGGAATGAAAAACTGTTTTTT.

The V gene is TRBV3-1 (or the pseudogene TRBV3-2), the J gene TRBJ1-1; no clear D gene. V gave up 4 bases and J gave up 2 bases, with 14 bases separating them. Germline loops: CDR1 LGHDT, CDR2 YNNKEL (reference sequence). The CDR3 length is 15 residues. Here the CDR3 DNA reads TGTGCCAGCAGCCCCTACACTGGGCAAAACACTGAAGCTTTCTTT. Translating it yields CASSPYTGQNTEAFF.

The chain recombines TRBV27 with TRBJ2-3; 7 bases map to TRBD1. The V and J ends lost 5 bases and 2 bases, in that order; junction bases with no gene match: 16. CDR1 is MNHEY, CDR2 SMNVEV, per germline (reference sequence). CDR3 length: 18 residues. As DNA, the CDR3 is TGTGCCAGCAGTCCGCGGACAGGCCATCGACCCACCACAGATACGCAGTATTTT. Translation: CASSPRTGHRPTTDTQYF.

The chain combines TRBV7-8 with TRBJ1-5; TRBD1 matches at 10 bases. This CDR3 is built from 15 residues. Germline V gene lookup returns CDR1 SGHVS and CDR2 FQNEAQ. J gave up 3 bases and V 4 bases, and 3 bases lay outside the gene matches. In DNA form, the CDR3 reads TGTGCCAGCAGCTCCGGGACAGGGGTCAATCAGCCCCAGCATTTT. Its translation is CASSSGTGVNQPQHF.